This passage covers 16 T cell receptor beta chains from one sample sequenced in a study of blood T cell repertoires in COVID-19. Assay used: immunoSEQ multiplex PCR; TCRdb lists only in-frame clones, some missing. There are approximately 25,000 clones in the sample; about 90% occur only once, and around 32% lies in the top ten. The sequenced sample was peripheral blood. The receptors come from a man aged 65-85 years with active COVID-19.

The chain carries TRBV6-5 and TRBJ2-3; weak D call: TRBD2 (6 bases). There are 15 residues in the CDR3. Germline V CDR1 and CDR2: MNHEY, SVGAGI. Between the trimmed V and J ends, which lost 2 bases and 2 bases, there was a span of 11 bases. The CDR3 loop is CASSYKRASTDTQYF. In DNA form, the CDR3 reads TGTGCCAGCAGTTACAAGCGGGCCTCCACAGATACGCAGTATTTT.

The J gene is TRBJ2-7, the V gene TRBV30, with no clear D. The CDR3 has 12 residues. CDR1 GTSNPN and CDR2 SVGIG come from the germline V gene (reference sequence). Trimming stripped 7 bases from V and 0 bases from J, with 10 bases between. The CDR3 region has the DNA TGTGCCTCCTCCCTGAGCTCCTACGAGCAGTACTTC. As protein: CASSLSSYEQYF. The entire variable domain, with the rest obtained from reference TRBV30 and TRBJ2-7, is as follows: SQTIHQWPATLVQPVGSPLSLECTVEGTSNPNLYWYRQAAGRGLQLLFYSVGIGQISSEVPQNLSASRPQDRQFILSSKKLLLSDSGFYLCASSLSSYEQYFGPGTRLTVT.

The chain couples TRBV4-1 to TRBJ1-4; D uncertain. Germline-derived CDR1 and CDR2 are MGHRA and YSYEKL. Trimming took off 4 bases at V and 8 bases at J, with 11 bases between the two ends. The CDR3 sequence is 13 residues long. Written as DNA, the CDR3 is TGCGCCAGCAGCCCTCCGGTATGGGAAAAACTGTTTTTT. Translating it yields CASSPPVWEKLFF.

CDR3 sequence: CASSVGTGYEKLFF. The CDR3 coding sequence is TGTGCCAGCAGCGTCGGGACAGGCTATGAAAAACTGTTTTTT. The rearrangement links TRBV7-2 to TRBJ1-4; 8 nucleotides line up with TRBD1. From germline, CDR1 is SGHTA and CDR2 FQGNSA. J gave up 6 bases and V 5 bases, and 5 bases lay outside the gene matches. CDR3 length: 14 amino acids.

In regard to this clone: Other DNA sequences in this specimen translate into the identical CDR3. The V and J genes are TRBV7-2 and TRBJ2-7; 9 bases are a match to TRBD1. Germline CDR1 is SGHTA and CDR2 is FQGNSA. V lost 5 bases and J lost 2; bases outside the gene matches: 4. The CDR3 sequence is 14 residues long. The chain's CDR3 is CASSPRQGAYEQYF. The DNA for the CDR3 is TGTGCCAGCAGCCCCCGACAGGGGGCCTACGAGCAGTACTTC.

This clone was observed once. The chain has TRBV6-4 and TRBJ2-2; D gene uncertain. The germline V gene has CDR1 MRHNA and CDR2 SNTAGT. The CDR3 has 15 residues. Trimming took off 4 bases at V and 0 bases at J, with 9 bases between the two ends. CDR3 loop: CASSAQPTNTGELFF. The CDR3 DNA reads TGTGCCAGCAGTGCACAGCCTACGAACACCGGGGAGCTGTTTTTT.

The CDR3 reads CASSQVFRDKSSYNSPLHF. As DNA, the CDR3 is TGTGCCAGCAGCCAAGTCTTCAGGGACAAGAGCTCCTATAATTCACCCCTCCACTTT. The rearrangement joins TRBV3-1 (or the pseudogene TRBV3-2) to TRBJ1-6; perhaps TRBD1 as D (6 bases). The CDR3 length is 19 residues. The germline V gene encodes CDR1 LGHDT and CDR2 YNNKEL (reference sequence). Trimming left V 1 base short and J 0 bases short, with 16 bases between.

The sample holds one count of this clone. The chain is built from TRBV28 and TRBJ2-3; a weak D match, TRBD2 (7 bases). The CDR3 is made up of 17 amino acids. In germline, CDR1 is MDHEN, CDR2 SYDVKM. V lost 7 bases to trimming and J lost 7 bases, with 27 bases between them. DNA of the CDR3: TGTGCCAGCACCCTCAAGGGGGAGGGGCTGAAACGTAATACGCAGTATTTT. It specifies CASTLKGEGLKRNTQYF.

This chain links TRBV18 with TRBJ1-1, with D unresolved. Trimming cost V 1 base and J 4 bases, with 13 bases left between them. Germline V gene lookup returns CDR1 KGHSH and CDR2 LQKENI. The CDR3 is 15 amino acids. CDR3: CASSPRGGLGTEAFF. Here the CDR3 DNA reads TGTGCCAGCTCACCACGGGGAGGGCTGGGCACTGAAGCTTTCTTT.

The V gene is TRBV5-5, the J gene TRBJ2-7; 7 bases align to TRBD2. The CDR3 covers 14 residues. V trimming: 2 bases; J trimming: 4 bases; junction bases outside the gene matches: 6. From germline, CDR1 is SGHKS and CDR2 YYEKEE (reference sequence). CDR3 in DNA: TGTGCCAGCAGCTTATCTTTCGGGGGGTACGAGCAGTACTTC. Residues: CASSLSFGGYEQYF.

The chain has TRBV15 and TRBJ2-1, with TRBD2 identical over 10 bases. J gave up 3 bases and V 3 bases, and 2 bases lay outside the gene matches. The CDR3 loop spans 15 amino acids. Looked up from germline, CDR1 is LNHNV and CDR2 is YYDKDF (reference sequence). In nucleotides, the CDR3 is TGTGCCACCAGCAGTAGGACTAGCGGCTACAATGAGCAGTTCTTC. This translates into CATSSRTSGYNEQFF.

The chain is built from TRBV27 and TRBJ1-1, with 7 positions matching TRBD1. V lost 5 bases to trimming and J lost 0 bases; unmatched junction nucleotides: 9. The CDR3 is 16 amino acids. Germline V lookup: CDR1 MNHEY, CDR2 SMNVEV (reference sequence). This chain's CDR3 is CASSPRQGLVNTEAFF. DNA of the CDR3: TGTGCCAGCAGTCCGAGACAGGGTTTGGTGAACACTGAAGCTTTCTTT.

CDR3: CASSPGWGGNQPQHF. DNA of the CDR3: TGTGCCAGCAGCCCCGGGTGGGGCGGCAATCAGCCCCAGCATTTT. The rearrangement links TRBV7-6 to TRBJ1-5; maybe TRBD1 (5 bases). The V and J ends lost 5 bases and 2 bases respectively, with 13 bases between them. This CDR3 has 15 residues. The germline CDR1 and CDR2 sequences are SGHVS and FNYEAQ. The full variable domain, completed using reference TRBV7-6 and TRBJ1-5, is GAGVSQSPRYKVTKRGQDVALRCDPISGHVSLYWYRQALGQGPEFLTYFNYEAQQDKSGLPNDRFSAERPEGSISTLTIQRTEQRDSAMYRCASSPGWGGNQPQHFGDGTRLSIL.

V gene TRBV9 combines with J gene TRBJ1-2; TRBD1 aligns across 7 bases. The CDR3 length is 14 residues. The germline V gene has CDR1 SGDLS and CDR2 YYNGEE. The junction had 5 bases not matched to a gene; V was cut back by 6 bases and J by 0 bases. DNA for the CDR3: TGTGCCAGCAACCACAGGGGAGCTAACTATGGCTACACCTTC. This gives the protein CASNHRGANYGYTF.

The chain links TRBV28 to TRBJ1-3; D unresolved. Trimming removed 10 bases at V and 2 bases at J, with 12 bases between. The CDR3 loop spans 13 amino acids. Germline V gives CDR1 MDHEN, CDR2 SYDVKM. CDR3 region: CATYPTPGNTIYF. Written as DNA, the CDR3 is TGTGCCACCTACCCTACCCCTGGAAACACCATATATTTT.

The CDR3 loop reads CATGEGPYGYTF. The CDR3 region has the DNA TGTGCCACCGGGGAGGGGCCTTATGGCTACACCTTC. The chain combines TRBV24-1 with TRBJ1-2, with D possibly being TRBD1 (5 bases). CDR1 and CDR2 (germline): KGHDR, SFDVKD. V lost 9 bases, J lost 5 bases, and 12 bases lay in between. This CDR3 contains 12 residues.